This T cell receptor beta chain was found in a study of T cell repertoires in cytomegalovirus infection. The wider study: Indications of both CMV infection and matching HLA type were provided by public TCR beta signatures.

TCRdb recomputed calls from the reads with MiXCR, one row per CDR3 protein. The sample includes some 700,000 distinct CDR3 sequences, roughly 36% seen only once; the top ten take more than 2.5%. Comments on this clonotype: Its cognate antigen is unknown.

The CDR3 is 14 residues long. V was clipped by 5 bases and J by 5 bases, with 13 bases between them. The V gene's germline CDR1 is SEHNR and CDR2 FQNEAQ (reference sequence). The study's findings and limits: CMV carriers having the relevant HLA were flagged by cumulative public TCR beta family frequency. HLA-C-restricted, CMV-specific TCR beta clonotypes were dominant ex vivo.

The clonotype originates from a human donor in good health (CMV status not recorded). Some clones in this sample may be carry-over from other donors' samples. The rearrangement uses TRBV7-9 and TRBJ1-5; possible D gene TRBD1, 6 bases. Sequencing used PBMCs. The CDR3 loop reads CASSATGNHQPQHF. DNA of the CDR3: TGTGCCAGCAGCGCGACAGGTAACCATCAGCCCCAGCATTTT.